The 16 T cell receptor beta chains reported below all come from one sample, sequenced in a study of long-term antiretroviral therapy in people with HIV. The assay, immunoSEQ v3.0, was run at survey level. Using immunoSEQ multiplex PCR, the repertoire was profiled, and TCRdb retains in-frame clones only, with some absent. The sample carries fewer than 30,000 clones, 81% recorded once. Sequences were derived from unsorted PBMCs, sampled 4.4 years after starting antiretroviral therapy. These receptors were taken from a young man with HIV.

The rearrangement joins TRBV6-6 to TRBJ1-2; possible D gene TRBD1, 6 bases. The germline gives CDR1 MNHNY, CDR2 SVGAGI (reference sequence). The CDR3 spans 16 residues. The V gene lost 0 bases and the J gene lost 4 bases, with 15 bases spanning the gap. CDR3 sequence: CASSYSLEGESYGYTF. CDR3 sequence (DNA): TGTGCCAGCAGTTACTCCCTGGAGGGGGAGAGCTATGGCTACACCTTC.

The DNA of the CDR3 is TGTGCCAGCAGCGCGACTAGCGGGGGGGCATACAATGAGCAGTTCTTC. Protein sequence: CASSATSGGAYNEQFF. This rearrangement joins TRBV7-9 to TRBJ2-1; 14 bases line up with TRBD2. The germline CDR1 and CDR2 sequences are SEHNR and FQNEAQ (reference sequence). J gave up 4 bases and V 5 bases, and 4 bases lay outside the gene matches. CDR3 length: 16 amino acids.

The chain uses TRBV10-1 and TRBJ2-7, with 11 positions matching TRBD1. V trimming: 4 bases; J trimming: 4 bases; junction bases outside the gene matches: 6. The CDR3 consists of 15 residues. From germline, CDR1 is WNHNN and CDR2 SYGVQD (reference sequence). The DNA for the CDR3 is TGCGCCAGCAGTGCGGGGACAGGGGGGAAGTACGAGCAGTACTTC. Translating it yields CASSAGTGGKYEQYF.

This chain links TRBV5-8 with TRBJ1-5; D is perhaps TRBD1 (5 bases). The germline V gene has CDR1 SGHTS and CDR2 YDEGEE. Between the trimmed V and J ends, which lost 2 bases and 6 bases, there was a span of 9 bases. This CDR3 contains 13 residues. The DNA of the CDR3 is TGTGCCAGCAGCTTAACGGGGGGTCAGCCCCAGCATTTT. Its translation is CASSLTGGQPQHF.

The chain is built from TRBV9 and TRBJ2-1; D perhaps matches TRBD1 (5 bases). Germline V gives CDR1 SGDLS, CDR2 YYNGEE. Trimming removed 2 bases at V and 0 bases at J, with 12 bases between. This CDR3 has 16 amino acids. CDR3 sequence: CASSVTATSSYNEQFF. Written as DNA, the CDR3 is TGTGCCAGCAGCGTGACAGCGACGAGCTCCTACAATGAGCAGTTCTTC.

The chain carries TRBV18 and TRBJ2-1; possible D gene TRBD1, 6 bases. Germline loops: CDR1 KGHSH, CDR2 LQKENI. V lost 3 bases to trimming and J lost 0 bases, with 12 bases between them. This CDR3 contains 16 residues. CDR3 region: CASSPDSLSSYNEQFF. The CDR3 coding sequence is TGTGCCAGCTCACCGGACAGTTTAAGCTCCTACAATGAGCAGTTCTTC.

V and J are TRBV2 and TRBJ2-7, with D possibly being TRBD2 (6 bases). Germline loops: CDR1 SNHLY, CDR2 FYNNEI. The CDR3 length is 16 residues. The V gene lost 1 base and the J gene lost 3 bases, with 16 bases spanning the gap. CDR3 in amino acids: CASSEVGGLGVYEQYF. The CDR3 DNA follows: TGTGCCAGCAGTGAAGTCGGAGGGTTGGGGGTCTACGAGCAGTACTTC.

V usage is TRBV29-1 and J usage is TRBJ1-1; D possibly corresponds to TRBD1 (5 bases). The CDR3 totals 15 residues. Germline-derived CDR1 and CDR2 are SQVTM and ANQGSEA. V was clipped by 2 bases and J by 0 bases, with 13 bases between them. The CDR3 coding sequence is TGCAGCGTTGAAAGCGGGGGATACATGAACACTGAAGCTTTCTTT. As protein: CSVESGGYMNTEAFF. The full variable domain, rest sourced from reference TRBV29-1 and TRBJ1-1, is SAVISQKPSRDICQRGTSLTIQCQVDSQVTMMFWYRQQPGQSLTLIATANQGSEATYESGFVIDKFPISRPNLTFSTLTVSNMSPEDSSIYLCSVESGGYMNTEAFFGQGTRLTVV.

The J gene is TRBJ1-5, the V gene TRBV19; D is perhaps TRBD1 (5 bases). V was trimmed by 5 bases and J by 0 bases, leaving 14 bases between them. This CDR3 is 16 amino acids long. Germline CDR1 reads LNHDA; CDR2 reads SQIVND (reference sequence). This CDR3 is CASSPQGFHSNQPQHF. CDR3 DNA: TGTGCCAGTAGTCCGCAGGGTTTCCATAGCAATCAGCCCCAGCATTTT.

The chain is built from TRBV27 and TRBJ2-1; 7 bases agree with TRBD2. The CDR3 spans 15 residues. V dropped 4 bases and J dropped 5; count of bases not matched to a gene: 8. CDR1 and CDR2 from the germline V gene are MNHEY and SMNVEV (reference sequence). The CDR3 here is CASSWGGRADNEQFF. In nucleotides, the CDR3 is TGTGCCAGCAGTTGGGGGGGGAGGGCTGACAATGAGCAGTTCTTC.

The chain combines TRBV5-1 with TRBJ1-1, with a possible D match to TRBD1 (5 bases). In germline, CDR1 is SGHRS, CDR2 YFSETQ. V dropped 0 bases and J dropped 8 bases, with 8 bases sitting between them. This CDR3 has 12 residues. This CDR3 reads CASSLGTTEAFF. DNA for the CDR3: TGCGCCAGCAGCTTGGGGACAACCGAAGCTTTCTTT.

The chain links TRBV7-9 to TRBJ1-2; D possibly corresponds to TRBD1 (5 bases). Germline V CDR1 and CDR2: SEHNR, FQNEAQ (reference sequence). V dropped 4 bases and J dropped 5 bases, with 17 bases sitting between them. The CDR3 spans 15 residues. Here the CDR3 reads CASSSSRAWWYGYTF. The DNA for the CDR3 is TGTGCCAGCAGCTCCTCCAGGGCATGGTGGTATGGCTACACCTTC.

The gene calls are TRBV7-3 and TRBJ2-7, with D perhaps given as TRBD1 or TRBD2 (5 bases each). The V gene's germline CDR1 is SGHTA and CDR2 FQGTGA. Trimming left V 0 bases short and J 2 bases short, with 14 bases between. The CDR3 is 16 amino acids. CDR3 loop: CASSLTGLAGPYEQYF. In DNA, the CDR3 is TGTGCCAGCAGCTTAACGGGGCTAGCAGGGCCCTACGAGCAGTACTTC.

This chain connects TRBV21-1 to TRBJ2-7; the listed D gene, TRBD1, was not tested against the DNA. TRBV21-1 corresponds to a pseudogene. CDR3 length equals 14 residues. The CDR3 region has the DNA TGTGCCAGCAGCAAAACTCACAGTGACCACGAGCAGTACTTC. Its protein is CASSKTHSDHEQYF.

The chain uses TRBV27 and TRBJ1-4; weak D call: TRBD1 (5 bases). The V end was cut by 3 bases, the J end by 5 bases, with 13 bases between. The CDR3 covers 15 residues. In germline, CDR1 is MNHEY, CDR2 SMNVEV (reference sequence). The CDR3, as DNA: TGTGCCAGCAGTTTGTCAGCGACAGAGAATGAAAAACTGTTTTTT. The encoded protein is CASSLSATENEKLFF.

The rearrangement links TRBV19 to TRBJ2-4; possibly TRBD1 for D (5 bases). Germline CDR1 and CDR2: LNHDA and SQIVND (reference sequence). CDR3 length: 15 amino acids. V shed 6 bases and J shed 8 bases, with 20 bases lying between them. CDR3 in amino acids: CASRSGPGFEDIQYF. The CDR3 coding sequence is TGTGCCAGTAGGTCGGGCCCAGGGTTTGAGGACATTCAGTACTTC.